This TCR beta chain came from a study of Tregs in tolerant kidney transplant recipients (dated by TCRdb to the late 2010s). At the level of the whole study: The study used TCRbeta sequencing to identify donor-specific regulatory T cells before combined kidney and bone marrow transplantation, then tracked those cells after transplant. In a few healthy controls, several methods of expanding Tregs specific for an allogeneic donor were compared by TCRbeta repertoire sequencing. The investigation overall reported the following: Expanding Tregs with activated donor B cells appeared to identify the most biologically relevant and donor-specific TCRbeta repertoire. Although technical replication error seemed to be minimal, the question of biological reproducibility was not addressed directly. Because the study included only a small number of patients, the results must be confirmed in larger populations and under other immunosuppression protocols.

The CDR3 contains 17 residues, cysteine and phenylalanine counted. The entry retains the CDR3 DNA only, 51 bases that are in frame from base 1. Sequences SGDLS (CDR1) and YYNGEE (CDR2) are obtained from the germline V gene. The V end loses 0 bases and the J end loses 4 bases, and a stretch of 16 bases separates them. A note on this clone: This receptor's antigen is unknown. No much larger clonotype is one base removed from it; base qualities were not supplied.

Unstimulated Tregs (CD4+CD25+CD127-), CD4+ non-Tregs (CD4+CD25-), CD4 and CD8 cells were FACS-sorted from thawed PBMCs. Blood from healthy controls was obtained either from healthy volunteers or as purchased buffy coats. Healthy control blood was processed to PBMCs by Ficoll density gradient and cryopreserved, and patient PBMCs were collected before and after transplant. Genomic DNA was extracted from sorted cells with the QIAGEN DNeasy Blood and Tissue Kit for TCRbeta CDR3 sequencing. Through immunoSEQ, high-throughput TCRbeta CDR3 sequencing was done commercially, including PCR amplification with internal controls and bias correction. Per the authors' processing: Unique productive TCRbeta sequences were defined by CDR3 nucleotide sequence when primers matched and otherwise by CDR3 amino acid sequence together with Vbeta and Jbeta genes. As a correction for sorting error, sequences shared between sorted populations at a frequency ratio of 2:1 or less were discarded, and the remaining shared sequences were assigned to the higher population. A sequence was defined as donor-reactive if the sequence was expanded at least 5-fold in CFSE-low cells compared with unstimulated cells and had a frequency of at least 0.01% in CFSE-low cells. Jensen-Shannon divergence, calculated on the top 100 TCRbeta sequences ranked by frequency, was used to quantify repertoire divergence. For any sample with multiple sequencing runs, sorting error was corrected in each run separately before the runs were pooled. TCRdb limited this immuneACCESS table to in-frame rearrangements with V and J called. A share of clones is missing; checked studies link under half to unresolved V genes, and the rest is unexplained. V, J and clone size reflect that table, while D and trimming were determined from the DNA. For this sample there are about 88,000 clones; approximately 90% appear just once. The ten largest clones capture roughly 4.3% of the sample.

The chain is assembled from TRBV9 and TRBJ2-2; the D gene is perhaps TRBD1 or TRBD2, each of them matching over 6 bases. This clonotype was obtained from a human donor in good health. Sequenced material: CD8+ T cells from blood. The nucleotide sequence is given as TGTGCCAGCAGCGTAGGAGGTGGAGGGGGATCCACCGGGGAGCTGTTTTTT. It translates to CASSVGGGGGSTGELFF.